What follows describes a single T cell receptor beta chain. The data were taken from a study of T-cell reconstitution after alpha-beta-depleted transplantation in children. Unique molecular identifiers were used to barcode this TCRbeta library. MiXCR, run by TCRdb on the PCR reads, gives a single entry per CDR3 protein. The table has about 400,000 distinct CDR3 sequences, 15% to 20% seen once; the top ten hold less than 30%. This CDR3 region has 16 residues. Per the germline V gene, CDR1 is DFQATT and CDR2 is SNEGSKA (reference sequence). This rearrangement joins TRBV20-1 to TRBJ2-1; 7 nucleotides align to TRBD2. This receptor was identified in a boy under three years old who had a stem cell transplant for Wiskott-Aldrich syndrome, so the T cells may come from the graft donor. Sequenced here: PBMCs, mostly from graft donor cells, sampled 360 days after TCRalphabeta/CD19-depleted stem cell transplant. CDR3 sequence: CSAPPIRTRPYNEQFF. CDR3 nucleotides: TGCAGCGCACCACCGATCCGGACTAGACCCTACAATGAGCAGTTCTTC.